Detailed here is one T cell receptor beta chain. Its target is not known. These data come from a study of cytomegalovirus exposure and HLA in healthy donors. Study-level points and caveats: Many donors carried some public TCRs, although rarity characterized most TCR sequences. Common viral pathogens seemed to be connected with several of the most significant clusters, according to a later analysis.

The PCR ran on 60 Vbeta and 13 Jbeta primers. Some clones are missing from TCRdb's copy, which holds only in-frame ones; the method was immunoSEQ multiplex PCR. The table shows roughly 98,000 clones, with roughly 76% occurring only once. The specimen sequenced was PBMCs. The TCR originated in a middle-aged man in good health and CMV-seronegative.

The CDR3 DNA is TGTGCCAGCAGTGAAGCGGGCGGGGGTGGAGCTTTCTTT. Encoded protein: CASSEAGGGGAFF. This chain links TRBV6-5 with TRBJ1-1, with D possibly being TRBD1 (5 bases). This CDR3 comprises 13 residues. CDR1 is MNHEY and CDR2 is SVGAGI in the germline V gene. Trimming removed 5 bases at V and 10 bases at J, with 17 bases between.